The entry below gives a single TCR beta chain sequence along with its context. Antigen unknown. The sample originates from a study of cytomegalovirus exposure and HLA in healthy donors. Notes on the study in general: Among TCR sequences, most were rare, though some public TCRs appeared in many donors.

The CDR3 totals 17 residues. V was shortened by 4 bases and J by 3 bases, with 18 bases between the two germline ends. In germline, CDR1 is MNHEY, CDR2 SMNVEV (reference sequence). The PCR was carried out with 60 Vbeta primers and 13 Jbeta primers. TCRdb keeps only in-frame clones here, not all; method: immunoSEQ multiplex PCR. Among some 140,000 clones, about 82% were seen once, and the ten largest hold approximately 4.3%. Regarding donors, all were healthy bone marrow donors. The TCR sequence derives from a man aged 25-45 years in good health. Sequences were obtained from PBMCs. The rearrangement joins TRBV27 to TRBJ2-2; weak D call: TRBD2 (6 bases). DNA for the CDR3: TGTGCCAGCAGTTCCCTATTAAGCGGGTGGGACACCGGGGAGCTGTTTTTT. It specifies CASSSLLSGWDTGELFF.